Below are 10 T cell receptor beta chains sequenced from a single sample in a study of OX40 agonist ivuxolimab in advanced cancers. The data were produced by immunoSEQ multiplex PCR, yet TCRdb's version contains in-frame clones alone and is incomplete. The sample lists 71,000 or so clones; about 88% were seen once. The material sequenced was CD4+ or CD8+ T cells sorted from blood, taken in a trial of the OX40 agonist ivuxolimab. The receptors derive from an adult with an advanced solid tumor such as melanoma, head and neck, liver or kidney cancer.

The rearrangement joins TRBV7-3 to TRBJ2-2; TRBD2 matches 10 bases. The trim removed 3 bases at V and 7 bases at J, leaving 5 bases unmatched. Germline V CDR1 and CDR2: SGHTA, FQGTGA. The length of the CDR3 is 15 residues. The CDR3 DNA follows: TGTGCCAGCAGCTTGACTAGCGGGTTGGTCGGGGAGCTGTTTTTT. This encodes CASSLTSGLVGELFF.

The chain recombines TRBV30 with TRBJ1-1; unclear D gene. The CDR3 length is 12 residues. Germline V gene lookup returns CDR1 GTSNPN and CDR2 SVGIG (reference sequence). V lost 3 bases, J lost 10 bases, and 15 bases lay in between. The CDR3 region is CAWSARQGVAFF. As DNA, the CDR3 is TGTGCCTGGAGCGCCCGACAAGGAGTAGCTTTCTTT.

This rearrangement joins TRBV2 to TRBJ2-3, with D possibly matching TRBD1 (5 bases). The V end lost 7 bases, the J end lost 6 bases, and 17 bases lay between the germline ends. Germline V lookup: CDR1 SNHLY, CDR2 FYNNEI. There are 14 residues in the CDR3. The CDR3 nucleotides are TGTGCCAGCACCCGACTGGGGCTTTCTGATACGCAGTATTTT. Its translation is CASTRLGLSDTQYF.

The chain joins TRBV4-1 to TRBJ2-5; D perhaps matches TRBD1 (6 bases). Germline loops: CDR1 MGHRA, CDR2 YSYEKL. The V gene lost 0 bases and the J gene lost 5 bases, with 10 bases spanning the gap. The length of the CDR3 is 14 residues. The CDR3 nucleotides are TGCGCCAGCAGCCAAGACAGGGGACGGGAGACCCAGTACTTC. Its protein is CASSQDRGRETQYF.

CDR3 DNA sequence: TGTGCCAGCAGTTACTACAGCGGGAGCCCCAATGAGCAGTTCTTC. Encoded protein: CASSYYSGSPNEQFF. V is TRBV6-5 and J is TRBJ2-1; 8 bases map to TRBD2. Looked up from germline, CDR1 is MNHEY and CDR2 is SVGAGI. The junction had 5 bases not matched to a gene; V was cut back by 1 base and J by 6 bases. The CDR3 covers 15 residues.

This chain links TRBV7-9 with TRBJ2-5; D is tentatively TRBD1 or TRBD2 (5 bases each). V was pared by 5 bases and J by 5 bases, with 15 bases between. The CDR3 extends over 14 amino acids. Germline-derived CDR1 and CDR2 are SEHNR and FQNEAQ (reference sequence). The CDR3 region has the DNA TGTGCCAGCAGCCCCGGGACGGGGACGGAGACCCAGTACTTC. This gives the protein CASSPGTGTETQYF.

The chain combines TRBV7-2 with TRBJ1-1; maybe TRBD1 (6 bases). V lost 5 bases and J 4 bases, leaving 11 bases between the germline ends. The CDR3 spans 13 residues. Germline loops: CDR1 SGHTA, CDR2 FQGNSA. The CDR3 loop is CASSQQGGTEAFF. For the CDR3, the DNA is TGTGCCAGCAGCCAACAGGGAGGCACTGAAGCTTTCTTT.

The chain has TRBV19 and TRBJ2-3; 7 nucleotides match TRBD2. The ends lost 4 bases at V and 1 base at J; junction bases unmatched: 8. Germline values: CDR1 LNHDA, CDR2 SQIVND (reference sequence). The length of the CDR3 is 16 residues. In DNA form, the CDR3 reads TGTGCCAGTAGTACCGCGGCGGGAGTTCGCACAGATACGCAGTATTTT. Translation gives CASSTAAGVRTDTQYF.

The chain is built from TRBV9 and TRBJ2-3, with TRBD1 identical over 9 bases. V was clipped by 3 bases and J by 5 bases; unmatched bases: 7. This CDR3 spans 15 amino acids. The germline V gene has CDR1 SGDLS and CDR2 YYNGEE. The CDR3 DNA reads TGTGCCAGCAGCGGCTCGACAGGGGGGGTAGATACGCAGTATTTT. It codes for CASSGSTGGVDTQYF.

The chain has TRBV28 and TRBJ2-3; 7 nucleotides agree with TRBD2. Germline V gene sequence: CDR1 MDHEN, CDR2 SYDVKM. J was trimmed by 0 bases and V by 6 bases; bases with no gene match: 6. The CDR3 sequence is 15 residues long. This CDR3 is CASRATSDSTDTQYF. CDR3 nucleotides: TGTGCCAGCAGGGCCACTAGCGACAGCACAGATACGCAGTATTTT.